This T cell receptor (beta chain) was sequenced for a study of a mutant IDH1 vaccine in newly diagnosed glioma. Study details: All eight of the vaccinations patients received fell in weeks 1, 3, 5, 7, 11, 15, 19 and 23. Vaccines began 4-6 weeks after radiotherapy alone, or with temozolomide cycles. Patients got radiotherapy, temozolomide, or both beforehand, and most got both.

Noted time point: week 5, during vaccination. Doses consisted of 300 ug of mutant IDH1 20-mer peptide each, paired with topical imiquimod. Some clones are missing from TCRdb's copy, which holds only in-frame ones; the method was immunoSEQ multiplex PCR. The repertoire includes 45,000 to 70,000 clones, around 81% of them detected once, and 3% to 4% sits in the top ten. Of note for this clone: The antigen remains undetermined.

Germline values: CDR1 ENHRY, CDR2 SYGVKD. The CDR3 length is 16 residues. Trimming stripped 3 bases from V and 0 bases from J, with 11 bases between. This TCR derives from a man aged 25-40 years with glioma. The material was PBMCs, obtained from a glioma patient whose treatment included an IDH1 peptide vaccine. The V and J genes are TRBV10-3 and TRBJ2-2; D is possibly TRBD1 (5 bases). CDR3 DNA sequence: TGTGCCATCAGTGAAGGGGTCGGGCCGAACACCGGGGAGCTGTTTTTT. The encoded protein is CAISEGVGPNTGELFF.